These T cell receptor beta chains were read from a single sample in a study of blood T cell repertoires in COVID-19. Method: immunoSEQ multiplex PCR; TCRdb's copy keeps in-frame clones and lacks some. The sample yields tens of thousands of clones, about 75% seen once. Sequencing was done on a sample of peripheral blood. These TCRs come from a human donor in a cohort sampled during active COVID-19. CDR3s include the opening cysteine and the closing phenylalanine or tryptophan. A D gene is named only where the DNA matches it firmly. The listing skips clone size in some rows; elsewhere it reads once, few, many or a size class.

CASSYRARGGYDIQYF,TGTGCCAGCAGTTACAGGGCAAGGGGGGGGTATGACATTCAGTACTTC,-,TRBV6-5,TRBJ2-4,-
CASSESAGQQNQPQHF,TGTGCCAGCAGTGAGTCTGCGGGACAGCAAAATCAGCCCCAGCATTTT,-,TRBV6-1,TRBJ1-5,TRBD1
CSASIRPVDTQYF,TGCAGTGCTAGTATTCGCCCGGTAGATACGCAGTATTTT,-,TRBV20-1,TRBJ2-3,-
CASGLRGTDTQYF,TGTGCTAGTGGCCTGAGGGGGACAGATACGCAGTATTTT,-,TRBV12-5,TRBJ2-3,-
CASSLAQSYEQYF,TGTGCCAGCAGTTTGGCACAGAGCTACGAGCAGTACTTC,large,TRBV27,TRBJ2-7,-
CASSPDWFGDIQYF,TGTGCCAGCAGCCCGGACTGGTTTGGGGACATTCAGTACTTC,-,TRBV9,TRBJ2-4,-
CASIPHPGTGYGYTF,TGTGCCAGCATCCCCCACCCGGGGACAGGCTATGGCTACACCTTC,-,TRBV6-5,TRBJ1-2,TRBD1
CASSEWAGRGQGNEQYF,TGTGCCAGCAGTGAATGGGCGGGGCGGGGACAGGGAAACGAGCAGTACTTC,-,TRBV25-1,TRBJ2-7,TRBD1
CAISLSGTSGTKGQFF,TGTGCCATTTCTCTCTCCGGGACTAGCGGTACTAAGGGGCAGTTCTTC,-,TRBV19,TRBJ2-1,TRBD2
CASSIGARGVYSNQPQHF,TGTGCCAGTAGTATAGGGGCACGCGGGGTGTATAGCAATCAGCCCCAGCATTTT,-,TRBV19,TRBJ1-5,-
CASSLGGAGTGELFF,TGTGCCAGCAGTTTAGGGGGCGCCGGAACCGGGGAGCTGTTTTTT,-,TRBV28,TRBJ2-2,-
CASSQHRQDGVGGYTF,TGCGCCAGCAGCCAGCACAGACAGGATGGGGTCGGGGGCTACACCTTC,-,TRBV5-1,TRBJ1-2,-
CASSLTGGNEQFF,TGTGCCAGCAGCCTGACAGGGGGCAATGAGCAGTTCTTC,-,TRBV7-3,TRBJ2-1,TRBD1
CASSVNRGETQYF,TGTGCCAGTAGTGTCAACAGGGGGGAGACCCAGTACTTC,-,TRBV19,TRBJ2-5,TRBD1
CASSIQVTSALETQYF,TGTGCCAGCAGCATTCAAGTGACATCCGCGTTAGAGACCCAGTACTTC,many,TRBV27,TRBJ2-5,-
CASSVRDTGNTIYF,TGTGCCAGCAGCGTCCGGGACACAGGAAACACCATATATTTT,-,TRBV7-9,TRBJ1-3,-
CASSLDPGSAIGELFF,TGTGCCAGCAGCTTGGATCCGGGGTCTGCGATCGGGGAGCTGTTTTTT,-,TRBV5-4,TRBJ2-2,-
CASSRQGWDEQFF,TGTGCCAGCAGCCGACAGGGTTGGGATGAGCAGTTCTTC,-,TRBV7-9,TRBJ2-1,TRBD1
CAWSVLGTGDSPLHF,TGTGCCTGGAGTGTACTGGGGACGGGGGATTCACCCCTCCACTTT,few,TRBV30,TRBJ1-6,-
CASSKALTSLTTDTQYF,TGTGCCAGCAGCAAAGCTTTGACTAGCCTCACCACAGATACGCAGTATTTT,-,TRBV21-1,TRBJ2-3,-
CASSADRGYSPLHF,TGTGCCAGCTCAGCTGACAGGGGGTATTCACCCCTCCACTTT,few,TRBV18,TRBJ1-6,TRBD1
CATRDGTSGTEGDTQYF,TGTGCCACCAGAGACGGGACTAGCGGCACTGAGGGGGATACGCAGTATTTT,-,TRBV24-1,TRBJ2-3,TRBD2
CASSQIPDRGRPDTQYF,TGTGCCAGCAGCCAAATCCCCGACAGGGGGCGACCAGATACGCAGTATTTT,-,TRBV3-1/TRBV3-2,TRBJ2-3,TRBD1
CASSYVAGGNNEQFF,TGCGCCAGCAGCTATGTAGCGGGGGGTAACAATGAGCAGTTCTTC,once,TRBV5-1,TRBJ2-1,TRBD2
CASSPTSLGGRKKLFF,TGTGCCAGTAGTCCAACCTCATTAGGGGGCCGAAAAAAACTGTTTTTT,-,TRBV19,TRBJ1-4,TRBD1
CASSSNLGLAVYTGELFF,TGTGCCAGCAGCTCAAACCTTGGACTAGCGGTTTATACCGGGGAGCTGTTTTTT,-,TRBV7-3,TRBJ2-2,TRBD2
CASSDPGSKNIQYF,TGTGCCAGTAGTGATCCAGGGTCCAAAAACATTCAGTACTTC,few,TRBV19,TRBJ2-4,-
CASSMLQGGSVEAFF,TGTGCCAGTAGTATGTTACAGGGGGGTAGCGTTGAAGCTTTCTTT,-,TRBV19,TRBJ1-1,TRBD1
CASSEYRVKAKNIQYF,TGTGCCAGCAGTGAGTACAGGGTGAAGGCCAAAAACATTCAGTACTTC,once,TRBV2,TRBJ2-4,-
CASSYEWTGSTGELFF,TGTGCCAGCAGTTACGAATGGACAGGGTCCACCGGGGAGCTGTTTTTT,many,TRBV6-2/TRBV6-3,TRBJ2-2,TRBD1
CASSLGGQPTEAFF,TGTGCCAGCAGCTTAGGAGGACAGCCCACTGAAGCTTTCTTT,-,TRBV7-9,TRBJ1-1,-
CASSSIRLAGGVYEQYF,TGTGCCAGCAGCTCCATTAGACTAGCGGGAGGGGTTTACGAGCAGTACTTC,-,TRBV27,TRBJ2-7,TRBD2
CAISGTGGAPSNTGELFF,TGTGCCATCAGTGGGACAGGGGGCGCCCCCTCGAACACCGGGGAGCTGTTTTTT,-,TRBV10-3,TRBJ2-2,TRBD1
CASSLIPLTGSGNTIYF,TGTGCCAGCAGCCTAATTCCCCTGACAGGGAGCGGAAACACCATATATTTT,-,TRBV7-2,TRBJ1-3,TRBD1
CASSQESQRGNTIYF,TGTGCCAGCAGCCAAGAGTCCCAGCGGGGAAACACCATATATTTT,few,TRBV3-1/TRBV3-2,TRBJ1-3,-
CASRPGGRAEQYF,TGTGCCAGCAGGCCGGGAGGCAGGGCGGAGCAGTACTTC,-,TRBV6-5,TRBJ2-7,TRBD2
CASSLVLGSYNEQFF,TGTGCCAGCAGCTTGGTGTTGGGCTCTTACAATGAGCAGTTCTTC,-,TRBV5-5,TRBJ2-1,-
CASSPGTVSGNTIYF,TGTGCCAGCAGTCCCGGGACAGTCTCTGGAAACACCATATATTTT,-,TRBV14,TRBJ1-3,TRBD1
CASSSILGSGRADTQYF,TGCGCCAGCAGCTCGATCCTGGGTAGCGGGAGGGCGGATACGCAGTATTTT,-,TRBV5-1,TRBJ2-3,TRBD2
CASSSPPGKAQYF,TGTGCCAGCAGTTCCCCACCCGGGAAGGCGCAGTATTTT,few,TRBV28,TRBJ2-3,-
CASRGEHRGTEAFF,TGTGCCAGCAGAGGAGAGCATCGTGGAACTGAAGCTTTCTTT,-,TRBV7-3,TRBJ1-1,-
CASRQGNSYEQYF,TGTGCCAGCCGACAGGGAAACTCCTACGAGCAGTACTTC,-,TRBV7-2,TRBJ2-7,TRBD1
CASSLGLAVLGGRELFF,TGCGCCAGCAGCCTAGGACTAGCGGTGCTTGGGGGCCGGGAGCTGTTTTTT,-,TRBV4-3,TRBJ2-2,TRBD2